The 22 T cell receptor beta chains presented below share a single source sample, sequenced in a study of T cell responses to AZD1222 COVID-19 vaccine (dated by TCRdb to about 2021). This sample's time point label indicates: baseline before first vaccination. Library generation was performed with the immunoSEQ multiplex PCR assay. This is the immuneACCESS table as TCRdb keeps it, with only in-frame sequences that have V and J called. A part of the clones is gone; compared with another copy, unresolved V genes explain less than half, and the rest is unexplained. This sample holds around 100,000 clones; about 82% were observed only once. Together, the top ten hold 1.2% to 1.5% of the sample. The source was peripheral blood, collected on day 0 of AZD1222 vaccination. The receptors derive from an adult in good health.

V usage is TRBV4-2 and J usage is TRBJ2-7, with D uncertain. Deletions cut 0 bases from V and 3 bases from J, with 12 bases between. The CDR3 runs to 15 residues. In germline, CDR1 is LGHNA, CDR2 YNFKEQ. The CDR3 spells CASSQDSSIDYEQYF. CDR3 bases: TGTGCCAGCAGCCAAGATTCTAGTATCGACTACGAGCAGTACTTC.

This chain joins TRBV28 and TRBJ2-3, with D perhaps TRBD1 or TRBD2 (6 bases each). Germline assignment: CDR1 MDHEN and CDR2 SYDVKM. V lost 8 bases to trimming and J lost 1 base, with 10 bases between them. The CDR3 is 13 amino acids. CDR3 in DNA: TGTGCCAGCCGCGGGACACGCACAGATACGCAGTATTTT. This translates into CASRGTRTDTQYF. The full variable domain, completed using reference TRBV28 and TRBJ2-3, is DVKVTQSSRYLVKRTGEKVFLECVQDMDHENMFWYRQDPGLGLRLIYFSYDVKMKEKGDIPEGYSVSREKKERFSLILESASTNQTSMYLCASRGTRTDTQYFGPGTRLTVL.

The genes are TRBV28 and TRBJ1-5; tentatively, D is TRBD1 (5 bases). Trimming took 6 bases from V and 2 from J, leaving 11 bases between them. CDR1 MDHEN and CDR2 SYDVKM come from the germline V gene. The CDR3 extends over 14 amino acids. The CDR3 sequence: CASRKGFGNQPQHF. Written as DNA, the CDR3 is TGTGCCAGCAGAAAGGGGTTTGGCAATCAGCCCCAGCATTTT.

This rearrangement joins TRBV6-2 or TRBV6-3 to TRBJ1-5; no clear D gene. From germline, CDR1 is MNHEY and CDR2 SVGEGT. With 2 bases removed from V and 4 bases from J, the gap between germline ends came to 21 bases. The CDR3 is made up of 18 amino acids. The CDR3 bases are TGTGCCAGCAGTTACGAGGGCCACGAGGGTATGAGGAATCAGCCCCAGCATTTT. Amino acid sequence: CASSYEGHEGMRNQPQHF.

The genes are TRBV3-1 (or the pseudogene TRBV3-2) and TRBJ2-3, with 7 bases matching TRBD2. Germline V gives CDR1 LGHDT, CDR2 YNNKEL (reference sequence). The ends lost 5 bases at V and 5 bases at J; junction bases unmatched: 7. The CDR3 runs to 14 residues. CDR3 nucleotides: TGTGCCAGCAGCTACGGGACTAAACAAGATACGCAGTATTTT. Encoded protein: CASSYGTKQDTQYF.

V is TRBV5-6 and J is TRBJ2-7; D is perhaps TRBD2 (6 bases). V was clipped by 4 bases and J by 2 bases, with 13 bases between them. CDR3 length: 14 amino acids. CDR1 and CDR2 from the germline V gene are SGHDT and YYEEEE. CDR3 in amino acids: CASSTLTGAYEQYF. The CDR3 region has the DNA TGTGCCAGCAGCACCTTGACGGGAGCCTACGAGCAGTACTTC.

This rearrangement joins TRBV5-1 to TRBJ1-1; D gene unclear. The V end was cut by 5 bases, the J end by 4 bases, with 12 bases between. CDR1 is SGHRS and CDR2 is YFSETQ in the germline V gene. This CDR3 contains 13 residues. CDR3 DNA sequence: TGCGCCAGCAGGGCGGGAGATGGCACTGAAGCTTTCTTT. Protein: CASRAGDGTEAFF.

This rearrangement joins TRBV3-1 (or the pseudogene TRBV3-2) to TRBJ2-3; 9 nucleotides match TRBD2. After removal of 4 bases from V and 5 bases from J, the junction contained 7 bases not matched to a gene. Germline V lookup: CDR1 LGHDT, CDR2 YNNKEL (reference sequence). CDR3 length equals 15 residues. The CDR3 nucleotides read TGTGCCAGCAGCCCCGGGACTAGCCTCGGAGATACGCAGTATTTT. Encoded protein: CASSPGTSLGDTQYF.

The CDR3 here is CASSIRGRDYGYTF. The CDR3 nucleotides read TGTGCCAGTAGTATACGGGGTCGAGACTATGGCTACACCTTC. The rearrangement joins TRBV19 to TRBJ1-2; D remains ambiguous. The ends were cut back, 2 bases at V and 3 bases at J, with 10 bases in the middle. CDR3 length: 14 residues. Germline V gene lookup returns CDR1 LNHDA and CDR2 SQIVND (reference sequence).

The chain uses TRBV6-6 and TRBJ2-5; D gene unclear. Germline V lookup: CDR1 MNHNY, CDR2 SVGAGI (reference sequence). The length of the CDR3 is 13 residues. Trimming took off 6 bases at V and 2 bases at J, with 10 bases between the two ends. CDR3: CASSRDTQETQYF. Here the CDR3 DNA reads TGTGCCAGCAGCAGAGACACTCAAGAGACCCAGTACTTC.

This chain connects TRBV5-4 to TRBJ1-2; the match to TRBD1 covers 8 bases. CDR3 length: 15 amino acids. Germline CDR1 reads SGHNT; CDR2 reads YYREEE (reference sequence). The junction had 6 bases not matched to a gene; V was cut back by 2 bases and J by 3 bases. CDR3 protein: CASSFQGAGDYGYTF. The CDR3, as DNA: TGTGCCAGCAGCTTTCAGGGGGCGGGAGACTATGGCTACACCTTC. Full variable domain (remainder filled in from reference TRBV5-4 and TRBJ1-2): ETGVTQSPTHLIKTRGQQVTLRCSSQSGHNTVSWYQQALGQGPQFIFQYYREEENGRGNFPPRFSGLQFPNYSSELNVNALELDDSALYLCASSFQGAGDYGYTFGSGTRLTVV.

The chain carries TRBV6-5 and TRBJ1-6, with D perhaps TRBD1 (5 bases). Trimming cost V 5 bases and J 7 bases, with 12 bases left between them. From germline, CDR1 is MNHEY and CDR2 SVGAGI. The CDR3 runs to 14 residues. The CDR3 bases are TGTGCCAGCAGTCGACCGGGGGGAAATTCACCCCTCCACTTT. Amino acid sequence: CASSRPGGNSPLHF.

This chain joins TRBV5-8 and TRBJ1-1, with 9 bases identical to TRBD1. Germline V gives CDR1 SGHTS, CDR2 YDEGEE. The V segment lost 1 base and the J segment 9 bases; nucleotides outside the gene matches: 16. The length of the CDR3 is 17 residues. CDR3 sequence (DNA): TGTGCCAGCAGCTTGCAATTCGGCCGGGACAGGGAGGGGAAAGCTTTCTTT. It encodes CASSLQFGRDREGKAFF.

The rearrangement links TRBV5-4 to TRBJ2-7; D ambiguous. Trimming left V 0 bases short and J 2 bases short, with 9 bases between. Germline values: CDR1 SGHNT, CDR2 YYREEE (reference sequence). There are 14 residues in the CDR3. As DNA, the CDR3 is TGTGCCAGCAGCTTGGATTGGCGGACCTACGAGCAGTACTTC. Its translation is CASSLDWRTYEQYF.

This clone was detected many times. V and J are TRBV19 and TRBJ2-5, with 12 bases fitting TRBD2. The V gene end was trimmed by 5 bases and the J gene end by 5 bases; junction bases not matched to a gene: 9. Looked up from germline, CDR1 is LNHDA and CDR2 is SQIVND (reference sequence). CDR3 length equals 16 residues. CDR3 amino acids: CASSPTSGSRVETQYF. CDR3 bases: TGTGCCAGTAGTCCGACTAGCGGGAGTCGGGTGGAGACCCAGTACTTC.

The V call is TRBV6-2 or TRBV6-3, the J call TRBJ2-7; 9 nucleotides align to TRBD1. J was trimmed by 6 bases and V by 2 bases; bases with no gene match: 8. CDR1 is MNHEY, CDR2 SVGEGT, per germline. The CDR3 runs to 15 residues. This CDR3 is CASSYPLGQGSEQYF. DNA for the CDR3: TGTGCCAGCAGTTACCCCCTGGGACAGGGAAGCGAGCAGTACTTC.

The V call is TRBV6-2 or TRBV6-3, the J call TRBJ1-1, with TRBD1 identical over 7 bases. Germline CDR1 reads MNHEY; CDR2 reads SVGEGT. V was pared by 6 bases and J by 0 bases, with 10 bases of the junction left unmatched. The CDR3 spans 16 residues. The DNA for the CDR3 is TGTGCCAGCAGCAGGGGACAGTCCCCCATGAACACTGAAGCTTTCTTT. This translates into CASSRGQSPMNTEAFF.

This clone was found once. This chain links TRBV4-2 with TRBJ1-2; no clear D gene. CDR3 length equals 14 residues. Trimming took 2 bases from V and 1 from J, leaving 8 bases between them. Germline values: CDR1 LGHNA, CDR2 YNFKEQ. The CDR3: CASSQREVNYGYTF. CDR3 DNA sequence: TGTGCCAGCAGCCAAAGGGAAGTTAACTATGGCTACACCTTC.

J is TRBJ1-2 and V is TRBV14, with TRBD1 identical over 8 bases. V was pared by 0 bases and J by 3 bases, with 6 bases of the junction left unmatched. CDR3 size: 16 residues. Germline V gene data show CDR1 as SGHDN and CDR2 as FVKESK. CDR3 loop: CASSQDVWTGYYGYTF. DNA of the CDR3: TGTGCCAGCAGCCAAGATGTGTGGACAGGGTACTATGGCTACACCTTC.

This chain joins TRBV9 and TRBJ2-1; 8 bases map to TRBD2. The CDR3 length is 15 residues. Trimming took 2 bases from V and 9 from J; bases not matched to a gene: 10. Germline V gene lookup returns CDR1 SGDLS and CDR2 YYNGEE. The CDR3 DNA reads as TGTGCCAGCAGCGTTAGTAGCGGGACCCGGGGTGAGCAGTTCTTC. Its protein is CASSVSSGTRGEQFF.

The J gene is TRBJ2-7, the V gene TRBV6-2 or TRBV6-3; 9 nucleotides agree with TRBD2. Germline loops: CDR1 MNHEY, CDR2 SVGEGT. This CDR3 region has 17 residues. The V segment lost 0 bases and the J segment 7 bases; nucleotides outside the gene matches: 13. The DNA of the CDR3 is TGTGCCAGCAGTTACTCGTTCTACGGCGGGAGGGAAGGTGAGCAGTACTTC. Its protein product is CASSYSFYGGREGEQYF.

The CDR3 sequence is CASSVGLEQFF. The DNA for the CDR3 is TGTGCCAGCAGCGTAGGATTAGAGCAGTTCTTC. The chain uses TRBV9 and TRBJ2-1; D not certain. The V gene's germline CDR1 is SGDLS and CDR2 YYNGEE. V lost 0 bases and J lost 10, with 5 bases in between. This CDR3 comprises 11 residues.